A selection of T cell receptor beta chains follows, all from one sample in a study of T cells in Graves' hyperthyroidism and ophthalmopathy. TCRdb re-analysed the multiplex PCR reads in MiXCR, keeping a single row per CDR3 protein. The sample has a few hundred thousand distinct CDR3 sequences, 13% to 15% seen once. Sequenced: blood. The origin of the receptors is a woman in her fifties or sixties with Graves' hyperthyroidism that later progressed to Graves' ophthalmopathy. The CDR3 runs from the conserved cysteine through the conserved F or W. D genes are given only for firm matches. The listing skips clone size in some rows; elsewhere it reads once, few, many or a size class.

clone_size: many
d_call: NA
j_call: TRBJ2-3
cdr3_length: 16
v_call: TRBV5-1
cdr3_nt: TGCGCCAGCAGCCCGAATGAGGGGGGACAGAGTTTTACGCAGTATTTT
cdr3_aa: CASSPNEGGQSFTQYF

clone_size: few
d_call: NA
j_call: TRBJ2-7
cdr3_length: 12
v_call: TRBV29-1
cdr3_nt: TGCAGCGTTGGACAGGTGGTATACGAGCAGTACTTC
cdr3_aa: CSVGQVVYEQYF

clone_size: many
d_call: TRBD1
j_call: TRBJ1-6
cdr3_length: 15
v_call: TRBV3-1
cdr3_nt: TGTGCCAGCAGCCGCTACCAGGGGGCGCCCTCACCCCTCCACTTT
cdr3_aa: CASSRYQGAPSPLHF

clone_size: many
d_call: TRBD1
j_call: TRBJ2-3
cdr3_length: 16
v_call: TRBV28
cdr3_nt: TGTGCCAGCAGTTTATACGGGACAGGGGGCTCAGATACGCAGTATTTT
cdr3_aa: CASSLYGTGGSDTQYF

clone_size: many
d_call: NA
j_call: TRBJ2-1
cdr3_length: 15
v_call: TRBV5-1
cdr3_nt: TGCGCCAGCAGCCAGACAGCTTCGTCGGGGGACGAGCAGTTCTTC
cdr3_aa: CASSQTASSGDEQFF

clone_size: many
d_call: NA
j_call: TRBJ2-7
cdr3_length: 11
v_call: TRBV29-1
cdr3_nt: TGCAGCGTTGTACGGGTTCGCGAGCAGTACTTC
cdr3_aa: CSVVRVREQYF

clone_size: many
d_call: TRBD1
j_call: TRBJ2-5
cdr3_length: 13
v_call: TRBV6-1
cdr3_nt: TGTGCCAGTCACTCAGGGGGCTCGGAGACCCAGTACTTC
cdr3_aa: CASHSGGSETQYF

clone_size: few
d_call: NA
j_call: TRBJ2-5
cdr3_length: 12
v_call: TRBV5-8
cdr3_nt: TGTGCCAGCAGGGCCAGGTCTGAGACCCAGTACTTC
cdr3_aa: CASRARSETQYF

clone_size: NA
d_call: TRBD2
j_call: TRBJ2-7
cdr3_length: 15
v_call: TRBV2
cdr3_nt: TGTGCCAGCAGGACGACTAGCGGGAGAGGTAGCGAGCAGTACTTC
cdr3_aa: CASRTTSGRGSEQYF

clone_size: many
d_call: TRBD1
j_call: TRBJ2-7
cdr3_length: 15
v_call: TRBV3-1
cdr3_nt: TGTGCCAGCAGAAGGGGACAGAATGCAATCTACGAGCAGTACTTC
cdr3_aa: CASRRGQNAIYEQYF

clone_size: many
d_call: NA
j_call: TRBJ2-5
cdr3_length: 14
v_call: TRBV6-1
cdr3_nt: TGTGCCAGCAGCTCCCAGGTTGGATCAGAGACCCAGTACTTC
cdr3_aa: CASSSQVGSETQYF

clone_size: few
d_call: NA
j_call: TRBJ1-5
cdr3_length: 13
v_call: TRBV13
cdr3_nt: TGTGCCAGCAGCCAAGGACATTTAGAGGCCCAGCATTTT
cdr3_aa: CASSQGHLEAQHF

clone_size: many
d_call: NA
j_call: TRBJ1-2
cdr3_length: 12
v_call: TRBV2
cdr3_nt: TGTGCCAGCAGGACGGGAGGATGGGGCTACACCTTC
cdr3_aa: CASRTGGWGYTF

clone_size: many
d_call: NA
j_call: TRBJ2-1
cdr3_length: 15
v_call: TRBV28
cdr3_nt: TGTGCCAGCAGTCTAACCCCGAGCTCCTACAATGAGCAGTTCTTC
cdr3_aa: CASSLTPSSYNEQFF

clone_size: many
d_call: TRBD1
j_call: TRBJ1-1
cdr3_length: 20
v_call: TRBV3-1
cdr3_nt: TGTGCCAGCAGCCCGGACAGGGGGCGGCCCCGACGATACATGAACACTGAAGCTTTCTTT
cdr3_aa: CASSPDRGRPRRYMNTEAFF

clone_size: many
d_call: TRBD2
j_call: TRBJ2-3
cdr3_length: 13
v_call: TRBV10-2
cdr3_nt: TGCGCCACGGGACTAGCGGGAACAGATACGCAGTATTTT
cdr3_aa: CATGLAGTDTQYF

clone_size: many
d_call: TRBD1
j_call: TRBJ2-7
cdr3_length: 15
v_call: TRBV7-2
cdr3_nt: TGTGCCAGCAGCCAAAGGGGCAGGGGGCTATACGAGCAGTACTTC
cdr3_aa: CASSQRGRGLYEQYF

clone_size: many
d_call: NA
j_call: TRBJ2-2
cdr3_length: 17
v_call: TRBV27
cdr3_nt: TGTGCCAGCAGCTCCGGGGCCTACGGTCCGAACACCGGGGAGCTGTTTTTT
cdr3_aa: CASSSGAYGPNTGELFF

clone_size: many
d_call: NA
j_call: TRBJ2-7
cdr3_length: 16
v_call: TRBV28
cdr3_nt: TGTGCCAGCAGTTCCCGGACGGTTTCAAAACCCTACGAGCAGTACTTC
cdr3_aa: CASSSRTVSKPYEQYF

clone_size: few
d_call: NA
j_call: TRBJ2-7
cdr3_length: 15
v_call: TRBV2
cdr3_nt: TGTGCCAGCAGTGAAGTTCGGACACACCCCTACGAGCAGTACTTC
cdr3_aa: CASSEVRTHPYEQYF

clone_size: many
d_call: NA
j_call: TRBJ2-1
cdr3_length: 13
v_call: TRBV7-9
cdr3_nt: TGTGCCAGCAGCTTAGTAGAAACCGGTGAGCAGTTCTTC
cdr3_aa: CASSLVETGEQFF

clone_size: few
d_call: NA
j_call: TRBJ1-6
cdr3_length: 11
v_call: TRBV2
cdr3_nt: TGTGCCAGCACCTTAAATTCACCCCTCCACTTT
cdr3_aa: CASTLNSPLHF

clone_size: few
d_call: NA
j_call: TRBJ2-7
cdr3_length: 14
v_call: TRBV9
cdr3_nt: TGTGCCAGCAGCGTAGGGACTATCTTCGGGGAGCAGTACTTC
cdr3_aa: CASSVGTIFGEQYF

clone_size: NA
d_call: TRBD1
j_call: TRBJ2-2
cdr3_length: 17
v_call: TRBV4-1
cdr3_nt: TGCGCCAGCAGCCAAGGGTGGAGGACAGGGGTGGGCGGGGAGCTGTTTTTT
cdr3_aa: CASSQGWRTGVGGELFF

clone_size: NA
d_call: NA
j_call: TRBJ2-2
cdr3_length: 14
v_call: TRBV10-3
cdr3_nt: TGTGCCATCAGTGAGTTGCAGAACACCGGGGAGCTGTTTTTT
cdr3_aa: CAISELQNTGELFF

clone_size: many
d_call: TRBD1
j_call: TRBJ1-5
cdr3_length: 15
v_call: TRBV2
cdr3_nt: TGTGCCAGCACCAATGACGGGACAGCGAATCAGCCCCAGCATTTT
cdr3_aa: CASTNDGTANQPQHF

clone_size: NA
d_call: NA
j_call: TRBJ2-2
cdr3_length: 14
v_call: TRBV4-1
cdr3_nt: TGCGCCAGCAGCGGATCCAGTGGCACCGGGGAGCTGTTTTTT
cdr3_aa: CASSGSSGTGELFF

clone_size: many
d_call: TRBD2
j_call: TRBJ2-1
cdr3_length: 14
v_call: TRBV20-1
cdr3_nt: TGCAGTGCTAGACGTGCGGGAGGGGGGAATGAGCAGTTCTTC
cdr3_aa: CSARRAGGGNEQFF

clone_size: many
d_call: NA
j_call: TRBJ2-2
cdr3_length: 17
v_call: TRBV2
cdr3_nt: TGTGCCAGCAGTGAGCGCTCTGGGGGAGGTCAGACCGGGGAGCTGTTTTTT
cdr3_aa: CASSERSGGGQTGELFF

clone_size: few
d_call: NA
j_call: TRBJ2-1
cdr3_length: 13
v_call: TRBV4-1
cdr3_nt: TGCGCCAGCAGCTCGATTTTCCGCAATGAGCAGTTCTTC
cdr3_aa: CASSSIFRNEQFF

clone_size: NA
d_call: NA
j_call: TRBJ1-1
cdr3_length: 13
v_call: TRBV7-9
cdr3_nt: TGTGCCAGCAGCGGCCGGGACGGCACTGAAGCTTTCTTT
cdr3_aa: CASSGRDGTEAFF